This TCR beta chain stems from a study of blood T cell repertoires in COVID-19. Overall study: COVID-19 samples from acute and convalescent phases originated in the United States, Italy and Spain. The analysed material was cDNA or gDNA that came from T cells, B-cell-depleted T cells, or PBMCs.

The CDR3 is made up of 15 amino acids. Trimming stripped 0 bases from V and 2 bases from J, with 8 bases between. Germline V lookup: CDR1 ENHRY, CDR2 SYGVKD. Original processing methods: Reference gene primer amplification yielded estimated nucleated cell counts. Profiled with immunoSEQ multiplex PCR; TCRdb holds only in-frame clones, not every one. V and J calls and clone size are given by that table; D and trimming were obtained from the DNA. The profile shows about 200,000 clones, more than 70% of them singletons. This rearrangement joins TRBV10-3 to TRBJ1-3; tentatively, D is TRBD1 (5 bases). The sample comprised peripheral blood. The receptor was derived from a man between 18 and 29 years old with active or convalescent COVID-19. The CDR3 here is CAISESSGPGNTIYF. CDR3 nucleotides: TGTGCCATCAGTGAGTCGTCAGGGCCTGGAAACACCATATATTTT.